A single sample gave rise to the 30 T cell receptor beta chains below, sequenced in a study of regulatory T cells in long-lasting Graves disease. Library construction for TCR beta used iRepertoire HTBI primers and Arm-PCR of CDR3 regions. TCRdb called the multiplex PCR reads again in MiXCR, with one record for every CDR3 protein. The sample records over 450,000 distinct CDR3 sequences, about 22% being singletons. Time point reported: persistent/refractory GD, antithyroid drugs over 5 years with positive TRAb. PBMC RNA was the source of the TCR library. The material was peripheral blood mononuclear cells (PBMCs), obtained when the disease was refractory, from a patient treated with antithyroid drugs. The origin of the receptors is a female donor with Graves disease.

This clonotype showed up many times. The rearrangement uses TRBV11-3 and TRBJ1-6, with 8 bases that match TRBD1. The J segment lost 6 bases and the V segment lost 6 bases, leaving 4 bases of the junction unmatched. In germline, CDR1 is SGHNT, CDR2 YENEEA. The CDR3 sequence is 14 residues long. The CDR3 loop reads CASSRDRSNSPLHF. The CDR3 DNA reads TGTGCCAGCAGTCGGGACAGGAGTAATTCACCCCTCCACTTT.

V usage is TRBV5-1 and J usage is TRBJ1-1, with D uncertain. This CDR3 has 13 residues. V was clipped by 2 bases and J by 1 base, with 6 bases between them. Per germline, CDR1 SGHRS and CDR2 YFSETQ. The CDR3: CASSFASNTEAFF. CDR3 nucleotides: TGCGCCAGCAGCTTTGCTTCGAACACTGAAGCTTTCTTT. Variable domain in full (rest from reference TRBV5-1 and TRBJ1-1): KAGVTQTPRYLIKTRGQQVTLSCSPISGHRSVSWYQQTPGQGLQFLFEYFSETQRNKGNFPGRFSGRQFSNSRSEMNVSTLELGDSALYLCASSFASNTEAFFGQGTRLTVV.

A remark on this clonotype: Being one base from a much bigger clone, this may be a read error. The rearrangement joins TRBV12-3 or TRBV12-4 to TRBJ1-1; D remains ambiguous. The CDR3 runs 15 residues. Between the trimmed V and J ends, which lost 10 bases and 0 bases, there was a span of 18 bases. The CDR3 loop is CATVPNPAVNTEAFF. The CDR3 DNA reads as TGTGCCACCGTCCCTAATCCGGCCGTGAACACTGAAGCTTTCTTT.

The CDR3 spells CASSQAGLAGGGAKNIQYF. The DNA for the CDR3 is TGTGCCAGCAGTCAGGCCGGACTAGCGGGAGGTGGAGCCAAAAACATTCAGTACTTC. The chain employs TRBV12-3 or TRBV12-4 and TRBJ2-4, with 14 positions matching TRBD2. V dropped 5 bases and J dropped 0; count of bases not matched to a gene: 9. CDR3 length equals 19 residues.

The CDR3 DNA reads TGTGCCAGCAGCTTAGCGCTGGGGGGCGTTGAAAAACTGTTTTTT. The encoded protein is CASSLALGGVEKLFF. This rearrangement joins TRBV7-9 to TRBJ1-4, with D perhaps matching TRBD1 (6 bases). V lost 0 bases, J lost 7 bases, and 12 bases lay in between. The germline CDR1 and CDR2 sequences are SEHNR and FQNEAQ (reference sequence). This CDR3 spans 15 amino acids.

This clonotype appeared a few times. The chain is built from TRBV6-1 and TRBJ1-1; 10 nucleotides agree with TRBD1. After removal of 9 bases from V and 0 bases from J, the junction contained 7 bases not matched to a gene. Per the germline V gene, CDR1 is MNHNS and CDR2 is SASEGT. The CDR3 is 15 amino acids. CDR3 in amino acids: CASRDRGWLNTEAFF. The CDR3 DNA sequence: TGTGCCAGTCGGGACAGGGGTTGGTTGAACACTGAAGCTTTCTTT.

The sample holds a few counts of this clonotype. The V and J genes are TRBV27 and TRBJ2-2; 7 nucleotides agree with TRBD2. V gave up 2 bases and J gave up 3 bases; unmatched junction bases: 3. The length of the CDR3 is 15 residues. Germline loops: CDR1 MNHEY, CDR2 SMNVEV (reference sequence). The CDR3 DNA reads TGTGCCAGCAGTTTAATAGCGGGCGACACCGGGGAGCTGTTTTTT. This translates into CASSLIAGDTGELFF.

This clonotype was counted a single time. The V gene is TRBV30, the J gene TRBJ1-5; maybe TRBD1 (5 bases). V lost 3 bases and J lost 0, with 15 bases in between. Germline CDR1 and CDR2: GTSNPN and SVGIG (reference sequence). CDR3 length: 16 amino acids. This CDR3 reads CAWSKQGFYSNQPQHF. DNA of the CDR3: TGTGCCTGGAGCAAGCAGGGATTCTATAGCAATCAGCCCCAGCATTTT.

The chain joins TRBV6-1 to TRBJ1-2, with 8 bases identical to TRBD1. Losses at the gene ends were 5 bases for V and 3 bases for J; bases not matched to a gene: 8. Germline CDR1 and CDR2: MNHNS and SASEGT. The CDR3 consists of 15 residues. CDR3 sequence (DNA): TGTGCCAGCAGTCAGGCACAGGGGGTTGACTATGGCTACACCTTC. Translated, it gives CASSQAQGVDYGYTF.

This clonotype was counted once. This clone may be a read error of a much larger clone one base away. The V call is TRBV5-1, the J call TRBJ1-1, with 10 bases matching TRBD1. This CDR3 has 14 residues. Germline V CDR1 and CDR2: SGHRS, YFSETQ. The V segment lost 4 bases and the J segment 9 bases; nucleotides outside the gene matches: 9. The CDR3 is CASSPPGQGSKAFF. The CDR3 DNA follows: TGCGCCAGCAGCCCCCCGGGACAGGGGTCTAAAGCTTTCTTT.

This clonotype turned up a few times. The rearrangement uses TRBV10-3 and TRBJ1-5, with a possible D match to TRBD1 (5 bases). Germline-derived CDR1 and CDR2 are ENHRY and SYGVKD. There are 13 residues in the CDR3. The germline V and J ends were trimmed by 8 bases and 0 bases, with 8 bases remaining between them. CDR3 amino acids: CAIGAYSNQPQHF. The CDR3 nucleotides read TGTGCCATCGGGGCGTATAGCAATCAGCCCCAGCATTTT.

This clonotype has a count of ten or more. The J gene is TRBJ2-5, the V gene TRBV7-2; TRBD1 agrees at 9 bases. V shed 6 bases and J 13 bases; nucleotides not matched to a gene: 12. Germline assignment: CDR1 SGHTA and CDR2 FQGNSA. The CDR3 contains 13 residues. CDR3 nucleotide sequence: TGTGCCAGCAGTTCAGGACAGGGGACCTCCCCGTACTTC. It is translated as CASSSGQGTSPYF.

This clonotype was observed at least ten times. The chain carries TRBV7-9 and TRBJ2-6; possibly TRBD1 or TRBD2 for D (5 bases each). The CDR3 contains 17 residues. Per the germline V gene, CDR1 is SEHNR and CDR2 is FQNEAQ (reference sequence). The V gene lost 0 bases and the J gene lost 2 bases, with 11 bases spanning the gap. The CDR3 protein is CASSLAGAVTGANVLTF. CDR3 bases: TGTGCCAGCAGCTTAGCCGGGGCGGTGACTGGGGCCAACGTCCTGACTTTC.

CDR3 in DNA: TGTGCCAGCAGCTCATCCGGGACAGGGGGAGCTGAAGCTTTCTTT. Translated: CASSSSGTGGAEAFF. The rearrangement links TRBV3-1 to TRBJ1-1; TRBD1 matches at 11 bases. V was pared by 5 bases and J by 6 bases, with 8 bases of the junction left unmatched. The CDR3 has 15 amino acids. Germline CDR1 is LGHDT and CDR2 is YNNKEL (reference sequence).

This clonotype was recorded many times. The chain has TRBV10-3 and TRBJ2-5, with unresolved D. CDR1 is ENHRY and CDR2 is SYGVKD in the germline V gene. CDR3 length: 11 residues. Trimming took 3 bases from V and 4 from J, leaving 3 bases between them. CDR3 sequence (DNA): TGTGCCATCAGTGATACAGAGACCCAGTACTTC. Translating gives CAISDTETQYF.

There are many counts of this clonotype. This chain links TRBV28 with TRBJ2-4, with D possibly matching TRBD2 (5 bases). The CDR3 runs 15 residues. The germline V gene has CDR1 MDHEN and CDR2 SYDVKM. V was shortened by 3 bases and J by 1 base, with 10 bases between the two germline ends. The CDR3 protein is CASSLAGEAKNIQYF. As DNA, the CDR3 is TGTGCCAGCAGTTTGGCTGGGGAGGCCAAAAACATTCAGTACTTC. Full variable domain (outside the CDR3, taken from reference TRBV28 and TRBJ2-4): DVKVTQSSRYLVKRTGEKVFLECVQDMDHENMFWYRQDPGLGLRLIYFSYDVKMKEKGDIPEGYSVSREKKERFSLILESASTNQTSMYLCASSLAGEAKNIQYFGAGTRLSVL.

The rearrangement links TRBV5-6 to TRBJ2-2, with 9 bases aligning to TRBD1. The CDR3 length is 16 residues. V lost 0 bases, J lost 6 bases, and 6 bases stayed unmatched. From germline, CDR1 is SGHDT and CDR2 YYEEEE. The CDR3 DNA follows: TGTGCCAGCAGCTTGGGGGGACAGGGAATCTCCGGGGAGCTGTTTTTT. It encodes CASSLGGQGISGELFF.

This clonotype was seen at least ten times. V and J are TRBV12-3 or TRBV12-4 and TRBJ1-4; D remains unclear. V was pared by 7 bases and J by 6 bases, with 9 bases between. The CDR3 covers 12 residues. Here the CDR3 reads CASTQAYEKLFF. Written as DNA, the CDR3 is TGTGCCAGCACCCAGGCCTATGAAAAACTGTTTTTT.

This clonotype appeared a few times. The chain has TRBV29-1 and TRBJ2-5; D perhaps matches TRBD2 (5 bases). Germline loops: CDR1 SQVTM, CDR2 ANQGSEA. V was clipped by 6 bases and J by 5 bases, with 19 bases between them. The CDR3 spans 14 residues. CDR3 bases: TGCAGCGTCGACCTCGGACGGGGTCCGGAGACCCAGTACTTC. This codes for CSVDLGRGPETQYF.

This clonotype appeared a single time. This sequence may be a read error, since a much larger clone differs from it by one base. This rearrangement joins TRBV20-1 to TRBJ2-5; TRBD1 matches at 11 bases. CDR1 is DFQATT and CDR2 is SNEGSKA in the germline V gene (reference sequence). CDR3 length equals 14 residues. Trimming cost V 5 bases and J 2 bases; bases outside gene matches: 4. DNA for the CDR3: TGCAGTGCTCAGGGGACAGGGGGGCAAGAGACCCAGTACTTC. This encodes CSAQGTGGQETQYF.

This clonotype was seen a few times. The V call is TRBV4-1, the J call TRBJ2-5; a weak D match, TRBD1 (5 bases). The germline V and J ends were trimmed by 2 bases and 0 bases, with 10 bases remaining between them. CDR1 is MGHRA, CDR2 YSYEKL, per germline. The CDR3 loop spans 15 amino acids. The CDR3 sequence: CASSQKDSYQETQYF. CDR3 sequence (DNA): TGCGCCAGCAGCCAAAAAGACAGCTACCAAGAGACCCAGTACTTC.

This rearrangement joins TRBV11-3 to TRBJ2-7; 8 bases are a match to TRBD1. The length of the CDR3 is 14 residues. Trimming took 6 bases from V and 5 from J; bases not matched to a gene: 9. The germline gives CDR1 SGHNT, CDR2 YENEEA. CDR3 DNA sequence: TGTGCCAGCAGTTTTGGGCAGGGGGCCAACGAGCAGTACTTC. Residues: CASSFGQGANEQYF.

This clonotype showed up many times. This chain connects TRBV27 to TRBJ2-2, with D possibly TRBD2 on 5 matching bases. Looked up from germline, CDR1 is MNHEY and CDR2 is SMNVEV (reference sequence). V was pared by 3 bases and J by 0 bases, with 17 bases between. The CDR3 covers 18 residues. The CDR3 bases are TGTGCCAGCAGTTTCCGGGGTTTGCGTCTCACGAACACCGGGGAGCTGTTTTTT. This codes for CASSFRGLRLTNTGELFF.

The sample holds many counts of this clonotype. The chain employs TRBV28 and TRBJ2-7; D remains ambiguous. V was pared by 2 bases and J by 3 bases, with 5 bases between. The CDR3 has 12 amino acids. Germline V gene data show CDR1 as MDHEN and CDR2 as SYDVKM. CDR3 sequence (DNA): TGTGCCAGCAGTTTAGGCGGCTACGAGCAGTACTTC. Its protein product is CASSLGGYEQYF.

The chain has TRBV11-2 and TRBJ2-1, with 7 bases aligning to TRBD1. Germline-derived CDR1 and CDR2 are SGHAT and FQNNGV. V lost 1 base and J lost 5; bases outside the gene matches: 8. The CDR3 has 16 residues. DNA of the CDR3: TGTGCCAGCAGCTTAGGAGGGGGCCTGAGGGACAATGAGCAGTTCTTC. It translates to CASSLGGGLRDNEQFF.

This clonotype was seen ten or more times. The rearrangement joins TRBV28 to TRBJ1-2, with 8 bases fitting TRBD1. CDR3 length: 14 amino acids. V shed 9 bases, J shed 3 bases, and the junction held 9 bases outside the gene matches. Germline V lookup: CDR1 MDHEN, CDR2 SYDVKM. Here the CDR3 DNA reads TGTGCCAGTACGCCAAGGACAGGGCACTATGGCTACACCTTC. Translation: CASTPRTGHYGYTF.

This clonotype was picked up a small number of times. The V gene is TRBV6-9, the J gene TRBJ2-2; 7 nucleotides line up with TRBD1. Germline trimming cut 3 bases from V and 0 bases from J; bases unmatched to any gene: 7. This CDR3 has 17 amino acids. CDR1 MNHGY and CDR2 SVAAGI come from the germline V gene. Written as DNA, the CDR3 is TGTGCCAGCAGTTACGACAGGGTTCTCGCGAACACCGGGGAGCTGTTTTTT. Residues: CASSYDRVLANTGELFF.

In nucleotides, the CDR3 is TGTGCCAGCAGTGTAACAGCGGGGCTGCAAGATACGCAGTATTTT. This sequence encodes CASSVTAGLQDTQYF. V usage is TRBV2 and J usage is TRBJ2-3, with TRBD2 matching over 7 bases. The CDR3 covers 15 residues. Germline values: CDR1 SNHLY, CDR2 FYNNEI. V shed 4 bases and J 5 bases; nucleotides not matched to a gene: 9.

The V call is TRBV19, the J call TRBJ1-6, with TRBD1 matching 7 bases. The trim removed 8 bases at V and 9 bases at J, leaving 4 bases unmatched. Per germline, CDR1 LNHDA and CDR2 SQIVND (reference sequence). CDR3 length: 12 residues. The CDR3 sequence: CASAGGASPLHF. The CDR3 nucleotides are TGTGCCAGTGCAGGGGGTGCTTCACCCCTCCACTTT. Based on the CDR3 plus reference TRBV19 and TRBJ1-6, the full variable domain is DGGITQSPKYLFRKEGQNVTLSCEQNLNHDAMYWYRQDPGQGLRLIYYSQIVNDFQKGDIAEGYSVSREKKESFPLTVTSAQKNPTAFYLCASAGGASPLHFGNGTRLTVT.

This clonotype was picked up a small number of times. V gene TRBV7-9 combines with J gene TRBJ1-1; D remains ambiguous. The CDR3 contains 15 residues. Trimming stripped 0 bases from V and 0 bases from J, with 8 bases between. Germline V gives CDR1 SEHNR, CDR2 FQNEAQ (reference sequence). In DNA form, the CDR3 reads TGTGCCAGCAGCTTAGCGCTAGGGTTGAACACTGAAGCTTTCTTT. Translation gives CASSLALGLNTEAFF.